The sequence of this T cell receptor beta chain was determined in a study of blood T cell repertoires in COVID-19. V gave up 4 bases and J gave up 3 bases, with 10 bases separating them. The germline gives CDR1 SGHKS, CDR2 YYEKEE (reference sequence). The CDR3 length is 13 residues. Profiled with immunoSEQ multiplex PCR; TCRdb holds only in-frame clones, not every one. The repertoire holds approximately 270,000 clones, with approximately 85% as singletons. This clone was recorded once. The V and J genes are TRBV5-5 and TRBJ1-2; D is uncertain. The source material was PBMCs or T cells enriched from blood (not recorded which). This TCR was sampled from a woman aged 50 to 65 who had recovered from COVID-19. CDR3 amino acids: CASSIPRDYGYTF. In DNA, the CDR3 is TGTGCCAGCAGCATCCCGAGAGACTATGGCTACACCTTC.